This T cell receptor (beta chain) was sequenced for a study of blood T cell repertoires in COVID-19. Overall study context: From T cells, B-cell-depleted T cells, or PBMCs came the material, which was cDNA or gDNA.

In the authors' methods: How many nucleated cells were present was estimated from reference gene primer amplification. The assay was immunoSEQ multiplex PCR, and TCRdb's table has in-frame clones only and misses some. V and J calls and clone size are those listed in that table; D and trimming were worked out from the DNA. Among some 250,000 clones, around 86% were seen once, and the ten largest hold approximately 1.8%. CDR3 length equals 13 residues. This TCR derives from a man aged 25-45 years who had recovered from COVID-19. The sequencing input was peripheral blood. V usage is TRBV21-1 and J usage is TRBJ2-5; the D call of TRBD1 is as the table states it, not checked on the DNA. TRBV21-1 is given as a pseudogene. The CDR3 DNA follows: TGTGCCAGCAGCAAGGACAGTCCCGAGACCCAGTACTTC. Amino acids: CASSKDSPETQYF.